This T cell receptor beta chain was sequenced during a study of cytomegalovirus exposure and HLA in healthy donors (dated by TCRdb to about 2017). Regarding the research as a whole: In an earlier analysis of 450 to 750 of the donors, about 260 Gb of sequence data and 90 million to 120 million unique TCR beta sequences from 180 million or so T cells were reported. An early release covering 550 to 700 HLA-typed donors comprised approximately 290 gigabases of sequencing data and 85 million or so unique TCR sequences. Of the 350 to 450 genotyped donors, around 81% fell in the genetic ancestry cluster associated with self-reported Caucasian donors. The study aimed to test whether cataloging public T cell receptors could reveal signatures of past pathogen exposure. The T cell repertoires of under 700 subjects were profiled by immunosequencing and related to cytomegalovirus serostatus. Along with the approximately 670-subject first cohort, a separate validation cohort of over a hundred different subjects was used. To predict cytomegalovirus infection status, the study combined high-throughput TCR immunosequencing, statistical association of individual TCRs with disease status, and machine learning. In a later analysis, previously published TCR beta repertoires from about 670 donors were re-analyzed and high-resolution HLA genotyping was added so that TCR occurrence patterns could be studied. The later analysis used no new phenotypic data to find candidate immune exposures, relying instead on TCR beta sequences and their occurrence across donors. An earlier analysis of some 500 of the donors used high-throughput TCR beta sequencing to judge whether each TCR beta V gene segment behaved as functional or pseudogenic. Donor age, sex, ethnicity and CMV serostatus were collected together with the repertoire data. A later genetic analysis used genome-wide SNP genotypes for about 60% of the roughly 670 donors, treating that subset as a discovery cohort. All discovery cohort repertoires had been generated using a single sequencing platform. Class I and class II HLA loci were covered by the typing at four-digit resolution. Typing coverage varied by locus: about 629-630 donors for A, B, C, DRB1 and DQB1; roughly 510 for DQA1; approximately 570 for DPA1; roughly 450 for DPB1. Because of strong linkage in the cohort, roughly five DR-DQ haplotypes were treated as single units for association and clustering. Among about 400 genotyped donors of the cohort, an average of approximately 200,000 unique TCR beta nucleotide sequences was sequenced per donor, of which about 19% were non-productive.

The CDR3 has 13 amino acids, counting the end cysteine and phenylalanine. CDR3 DNA only is kept here, 39 bases in frame from base 1. The V and J ends are trimmed by 5 bases and 7 bases, leaving 15 bases between them. CDR1 and CDR2 were assigned from the germline V gene (reference sequence) as WNHNN and SYGVQD. Study-wide findings and limitations: According to a later genetic analysis, donors in an Asian-associated ancestry cluster had fewer N-insertions in productive TCRs than the roughly 700-donor mean. Presence/absence analyses assumed roughly uniform sequencing depth across donors, an assumption that may not hold. Correlated functional status among segregating V segments might reflect linkage disequilibrium, but an unknown experimental factor could not be ruled out. Assigning TCR associations to individual alleles was difficult when HLA alleles, especially DR and DQ, strongly co-occurred. The classifier was reported to diagnose cytomegalovirus status with high specificity and sensitivity in both the original cohort and the validation cohort. CMV serostatus was the only immune exposure information available for the cohort. A further reported finding was that TCR beta sequences accurately predicted the HLA-A and HLA-B alleles for most subjects in the first cohort. According to a later analysis, TCR association rates differed among HLA loci, with DRB1 alleles showing the most associated TCRs and HLA-C alleles showing the fewest. A later analysis reported that several top co-occurrence clusters appeared linked to parvovirus B19, influenza, CMV and Epstein-Barr virus. A few of the identified cytomegalovirus-associated TCR beta chains were confirmed in vitro to be specific for cytomegalovirus antigens. Because HLA typing was unavailable for some donors at each locus, only the typed subset was used in association tests. Compared with equally common non-associated chains, HLA-associated TCR beta chains in a later analysis were more clonally expanded and had lower generation probabilities. The sequencing pipeline was judged likely to have produced a cluster of highly shared sequence variants as a technical artifact. In the study, around 150 TCR beta chains were listed as associated with cytomegalovirus. It was suggested by the authors that the approach could potentially be generalized to other disease states and immunological phenotypes. Most CMV-associated TCR beta chains appeared to be HLA-restricted in a later analysis, and the HLA associations seemed to be driven largely by CMV exposure. In a later analysis, some 18,000 TCR beta sequences were associated with specific HLA alleles at a false discovery rate of 0.05. An earlier analysis of approximately 600 of the donors showed that most TCR beta V segments appeared in productive rearrangements either about 87% or about 30% of the time, which broadly matched IMGT annotations. Most TCR sequences were observed very rarely across donors, whereas some public TCRs were present in many individuals. Some 15 rarely observed V segments, including chromosome 9 orphons, were excluded from the earlier analysis of several hundred of the donors because counts were too low. In a later genetic analysis, a missense DCLRE1C variant was associated with V-gene and J-gene trimming of TCR beta chains, and the association was replicated in an independent cohort. Only TCR beta chains were sequenced in this cohort, and the absence of alpha or paired-chain data limited detectable features. Some IMGT-functional V segments, including TRBV6-2 and TRBV6-3, could not be told apart with the 87-base-pair reads, so those segments were excluded.

Library preparation was by the immunoSEQ multiplex PCR assay. For the multiplex PCR, a mixture combining 60 forward primers for TCR Vbeta segments and 13 reverse primers for TCR Jbeta segments was used. The CDR3 region of rearranged TCR beta genes was amplified from genomic DNA with a multiplex PCR assay. On the Illumina HiSeq System, the amplified TCR beta libraries were sequenced as 87-base-pair reads. On the study's bioinformatics: Across the roughly 670 repertoires, a later analysis counted about 81 million unique TCR beta chains, around 11 million of which were shared by at least two donors. Raw reads were error-corrected and collapsed into unique sequences by a nearest-neighbor algorithm in which closely related sequences were merged to remove PCR and sequencing errors. V, D and J gene segments were assigned by aligning CDR3 sequences to IMGT reference sequences. Each retained sequence needed at least a six-nucleotide match to both a V gene segment and a J gene segment. Rearrangements were classified as productive when the CDR3 lacked stop codons and remained in frame with V and J, and all other rearrangements were classified as non-productive. Following IMGT convention, CDR3 was defined as the stretch from the second conserved V-encoded cysteine up to the conserved J-encoded phenylalanine. The earlier analysis of about 610 of the donors excluded sequences that lacked an unambiguous match to a single V gene segment. An earlier analysis of approximately 590 of the donors classified V segments as functional when productive rearrangements were above 56.7% and as segregating when the standard deviation between donors was above 5%. A statistical classification framework was built for diagnosing cytomegalovirus status from the catalog of TCR beta chain sequences. A later analysis assigned V and J genes by comparing TCR nucleotide sequences with IMGT/GENE-DB human TR gene sequences. In a later analysis, CDR3 sequences and most-parsimonious VDJ recombination scenarios were assigned using the TCRdist pipeline. In a later analysis, every TCR beta chain was defined by the combination of its CDR3 amino acid sequence and its V-gene family, and reads without a unique V-gene family were dropped. In a later analysis, nearly 600 highly shared, low-generation-probability nucleotide sequences were removed to address suspected cross-contamination and a sequencing artifact. A later analysis calculated a clonal expansion index for each public chain from normalized within-repertoire ranks of inferred template counts. Generation probabilities in a later analysis came from a VDJ recombination model fitted to out-of-frame rearrangements, and those results were checked against IGoR. In a later analysis, hypergeometric tests were used to score TCR-TCR, TCR-HLA and TCR-CMV co-occurrence, with a repertoire-size bias correction applied to TCR pairs. A later analysis estimated false discovery rates by permuting HLA or CMV assignments 20 times. A later analysis grouped co-occurring TCRs with DBSCAN, adding TCRdist sequence similarity when clustering within HLA-allele-positive subsets. For co-occurrence clustering, repertoires with fewer than 30,000 or more than 120,000 public chains were excluded, along with roughly 5 repertoires with anomalous nucleotide sharing. In TCRdb, the immuneACCESS table is reduced to in-frame sequences with V and J assigned. These tables do not hold every clone; where another copy was compared, an unresolved V gene accounts for under half, and the others remain unexplained. That table is the source of V, J and clone size, and D and trimming were worked out from the DNA. For this sample the table gives some 200,000 clones, of which roughly 80% were detected only once. The ten largest clones capture more than 6% of the sample.

About this clone itself: Its antigen remains undetermined. Per-base qualities were not stored, and no clone one base away is much larger.

The cohort comprised 670 or so healthy bone marrow donors. Cohort members were all nominally healthy when sampled, although unrecorded immune exposures were likely present. The donor tested CMV seropositive, placing the donor among the 250 to 350 seropositive members of the cohort. A peripheral blood sample was provided by each donor, and peripheral blood mononuclear cells were used for TCR beta sequencing. The Qiagen DNeasy Blood Extraction Kit was used to extract genomic DNA from the blood cell samples. This clonotype was sampled from a middle-aged man in good health and CMV-seropositive. Sequenced material: PBMCs. Recombination linked TRBV10-1 to TRBJ2-7; TRBD2 might be the D gene, on 6 matching bases. The DNA sequence follows: TGCGCCAGCAGTATTACGCGGGGTACGGAGCAGTACTTC. It codes for CASSITRGTEQYF.